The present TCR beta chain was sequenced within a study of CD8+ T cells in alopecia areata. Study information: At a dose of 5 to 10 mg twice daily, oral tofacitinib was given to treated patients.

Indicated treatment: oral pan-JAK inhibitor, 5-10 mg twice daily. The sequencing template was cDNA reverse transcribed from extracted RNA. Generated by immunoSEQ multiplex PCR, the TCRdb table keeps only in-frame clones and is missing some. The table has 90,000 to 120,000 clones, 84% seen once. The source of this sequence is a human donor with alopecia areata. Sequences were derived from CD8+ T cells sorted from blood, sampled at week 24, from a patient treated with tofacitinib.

The CDR3 nucleotides are TGTGCCAGCAGCGTAGATGCGGGCAGGGGGAACTATGGCTACACCTTC. As protein: CASSVDAGRGNYGYTF. The chain couples TRBV9 to TRBJ1-2; 7 nucleotides agree with TRBD1. V was clipped by 0 bases and J by 2 bases; unmatched bases: 7. This CDR3 comprises 16 residues. Germline V lookup: CDR1 SGDLS, CDR2 YYNGEE. Combining the CDR3 with reference TRBV9 and TRBJ1-2 gives the whole variable domain DSGVTQTPKHLITATGQRVTLRCSPRSGDLSVYWYQQSLDQGLQFLIQYYNGEERAKGNILERFSAQQFPDLHSELNLSSLELGDSALYFCASSVDAGRGNYGYTFGSGTRLTVV.